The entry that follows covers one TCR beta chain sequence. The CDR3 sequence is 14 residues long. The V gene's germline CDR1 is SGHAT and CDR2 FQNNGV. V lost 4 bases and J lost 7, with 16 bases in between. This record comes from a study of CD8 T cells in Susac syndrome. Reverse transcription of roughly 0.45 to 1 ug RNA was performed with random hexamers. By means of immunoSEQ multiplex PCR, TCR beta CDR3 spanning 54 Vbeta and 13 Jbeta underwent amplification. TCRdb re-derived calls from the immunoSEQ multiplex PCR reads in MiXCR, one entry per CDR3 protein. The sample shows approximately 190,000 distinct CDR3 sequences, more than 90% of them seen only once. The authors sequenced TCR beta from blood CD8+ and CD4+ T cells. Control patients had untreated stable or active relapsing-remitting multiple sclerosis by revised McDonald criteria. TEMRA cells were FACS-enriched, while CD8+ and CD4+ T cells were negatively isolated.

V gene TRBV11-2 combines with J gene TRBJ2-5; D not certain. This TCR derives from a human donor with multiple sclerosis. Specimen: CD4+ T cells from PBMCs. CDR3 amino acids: CASSYRWVNGTQYF. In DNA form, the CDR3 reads TGTGCCAGCAGCTACCGCTGGGTAAACGGGACCCAGTACTTC.